This paragraph reports one T cell receptor (beta chain). The antigen is not known. This sample is part of a study of monozygotic twins with cystic fibrosis. Profiling relied on immunoSEQ multiplex PCR, and the TCRdb table lists in-frame clones only, not all of them. The table lists approximately 34,000 clones, around 96% of them singletons. V gave up 6 bases and J gave up 5 bases; unmatched junction bases: 10. Looked up from germline, CDR1 is MDHEN and CDR2 is SYDVKM. This CDR3 contains 15 residues. Overall study results and limits: Low clonality (median roughly 0.009) suggested a mostly naive repertoire.

This rearrangement joins TRBV28 to TRBJ2-7; TRBD1 matches at 10 bases. The source of this sequence is a girl aged 2-10 years with cystic fibrosis. Material for sequencing was blood. As DNA, the CDR3 is TGTGCCAGCAGCCCATTCTCGACAGGGGGCCACGAGCAGTACTTC. Protein: CASSPFSTGGHEQYF.